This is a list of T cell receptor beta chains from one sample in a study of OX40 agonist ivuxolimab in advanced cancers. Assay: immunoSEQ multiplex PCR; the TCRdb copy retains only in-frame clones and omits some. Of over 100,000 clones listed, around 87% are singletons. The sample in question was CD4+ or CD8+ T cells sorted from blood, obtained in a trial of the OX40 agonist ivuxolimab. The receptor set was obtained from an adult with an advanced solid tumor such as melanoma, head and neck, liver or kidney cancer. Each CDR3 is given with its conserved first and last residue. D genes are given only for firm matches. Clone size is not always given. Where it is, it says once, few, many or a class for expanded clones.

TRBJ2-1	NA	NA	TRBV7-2	TGTGCCAGCAGCTTTGGGGAAATGCGCGGGCAGTTCTTC	CASSFGEMRGQFF
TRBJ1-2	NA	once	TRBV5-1	TGCGCCAGCAGCTTGGCCCTGGACTCCTATGGCTACACCTTC	CASSLALDSYGYTF
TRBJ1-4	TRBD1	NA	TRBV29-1	TGCAGCGGCCGACAGGGGGATGGTAATGAAAAACTGTTTTTT	CSGRQGDGNEKLFF
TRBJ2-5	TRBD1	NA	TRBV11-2	TGTGCCAGCAGCTCGTATGCGCAGGGGGCTCAAGAGACCCAGTACTTC	CASSSYAQGAQETQYF
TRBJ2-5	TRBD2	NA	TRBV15	TGTGCCACCAGCAGAGATCGGGTCGGGAGCGGGATGGGGCAGTACTTC	CATSRDRVGSGMGQYF
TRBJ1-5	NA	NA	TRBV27	TGTGCCAGCCGTCGCGGGAATAGCAATCAGCCCCAGCATTTT	CASRRGNSNQPQHF
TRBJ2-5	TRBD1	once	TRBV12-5	TGTGCTAGTGGTTTGGTTACTACAGGGGGGGAGACCCAGTACTTC	CASGLVTTGGETQYF
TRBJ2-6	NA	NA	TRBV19	TGTGCCAGTAGTATGTCAGTGTCTGGGGCCAACGTCCTGACTTTC	CASSMSVSGANVLTF
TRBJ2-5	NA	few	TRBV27	TGTGCCAGCAGTCCCCGCACCCGAGAGACCCAGTACTTC	CASSPRTRETQYF
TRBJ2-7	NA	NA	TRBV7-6	TGTGCCAGCAGCTCCACACCTTCGTTGGGCTACGAGCAGTACTTC	CASSSTPSLGYEQYF
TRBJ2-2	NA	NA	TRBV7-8	TGTGCCAGCAGCTTAGTGAGGGGGATTGGCGGGGAGCTGTTTTTT	CASSLVRGIGGELFF
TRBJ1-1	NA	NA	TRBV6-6	TGTGCCAGCAGTTCTAAGGTGGGCACTGAAGCTTTCTTT	CASSSKVGTEAFF
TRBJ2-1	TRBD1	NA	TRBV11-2	TGTGCCAGCAGCTTGGCAGGGGGCTACAATGAGCAGTTCTTC	CASSLAGGYNEQFF
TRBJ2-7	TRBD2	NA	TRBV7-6	TGTGCCAGCAGCCAGCAGCGGGGGGCCGGGTACGAGCAGTACTTC	CASSQQRGAGYEQYF
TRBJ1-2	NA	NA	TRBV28	TGTGCCAGCAGTTTCGGAACAGGGAGAGGTGGTGGCTACACCTTC	CASSFGTGRGGGYTF
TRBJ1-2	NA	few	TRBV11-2	TGTGCCAGCAGCTGGGGGACGGGAGGAAACTATGGCTACACCTTC	CASSWGTGGNYGYTF
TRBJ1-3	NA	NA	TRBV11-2	TGTGCCAGCAGCTTAGGGATACAGGCCGTCCCTTCTGGAAACACCATATATTTT	CASSLGIQAVPSGNTIYF
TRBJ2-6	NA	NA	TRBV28	TGTGCCAGTCGGGGGCCAGGCTCCTCTGGGGCCAACGTCCTGACTTTC	CASRGPGSSGANVLTF
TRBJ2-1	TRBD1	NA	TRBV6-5	TGTGCCAGCAGCCCGGGACAGGGGGCCTACAATGAGCAGTTCTTC	CASSPGQGAYNEQFF
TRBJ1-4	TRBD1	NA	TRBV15	TGTGCCACCAGCAGAGGACCACTAGCAGGGGACAGTGAAAAACTGTTTTTT	CATSRGPLAGDSEKLFF
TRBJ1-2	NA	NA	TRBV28	TGTGCCAGCAGGGGGGACGGATACTATGGCTACACCTTC	CASRGDGYYGYTF
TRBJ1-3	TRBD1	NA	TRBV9	TGTGCCAGCAGCGTCTCGGGACAGAGCGTTTCTGGAAACACCATATATTTT	CASSVSGQSVSGNTIYF
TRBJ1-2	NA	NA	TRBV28	TGTGCCAGCAGTTTTGGCAGCCACACCTATGGCTACACCTTC	CASSFGSHTYGYTF
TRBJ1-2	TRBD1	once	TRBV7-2	TGTGCCAGCAGCCCCGGGACAGGGTTGGGAGGCTACACCTTC	CASSPGTGLGGYTF